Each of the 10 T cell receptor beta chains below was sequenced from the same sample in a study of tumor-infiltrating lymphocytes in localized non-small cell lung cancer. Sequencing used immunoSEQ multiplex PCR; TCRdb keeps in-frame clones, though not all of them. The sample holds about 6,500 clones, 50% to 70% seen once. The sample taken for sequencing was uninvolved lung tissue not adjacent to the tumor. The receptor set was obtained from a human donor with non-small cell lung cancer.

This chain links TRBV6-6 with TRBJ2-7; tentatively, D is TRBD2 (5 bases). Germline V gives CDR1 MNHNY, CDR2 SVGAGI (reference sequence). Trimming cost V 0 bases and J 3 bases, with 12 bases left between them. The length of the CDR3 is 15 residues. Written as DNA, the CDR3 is TGTGCCAGCAGTTACTCGACTACGGGTGACTACGAGCAGTACTTC. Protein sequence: CASSYSTTGDYEQYF.

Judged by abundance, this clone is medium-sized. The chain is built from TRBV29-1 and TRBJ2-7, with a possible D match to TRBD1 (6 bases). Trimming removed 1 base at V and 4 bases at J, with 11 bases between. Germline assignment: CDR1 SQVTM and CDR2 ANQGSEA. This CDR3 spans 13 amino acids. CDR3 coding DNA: TGCAGCGTTGAAGTAGGGACATTATACGAGCAGTACTTC. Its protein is CSVEVGTLYEQYF.

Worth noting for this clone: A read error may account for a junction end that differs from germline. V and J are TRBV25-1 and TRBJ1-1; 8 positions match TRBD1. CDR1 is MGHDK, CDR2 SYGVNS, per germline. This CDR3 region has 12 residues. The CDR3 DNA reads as TGTGCCAGTTCCAAGGACAGGGCTGACGCTTTCTTT. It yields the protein CASSKDRADAFF. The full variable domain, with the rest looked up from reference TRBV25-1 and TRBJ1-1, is EADIYQTPRYLVIGTGKKITLECSQTMGHDKMYWYQQDPGMELHLIHYSYGVNSTEKGDLSSESTVSRIRTEHFPLTLESARPSHTSQYLCASSKDRADAFFGQGTRLTVV.

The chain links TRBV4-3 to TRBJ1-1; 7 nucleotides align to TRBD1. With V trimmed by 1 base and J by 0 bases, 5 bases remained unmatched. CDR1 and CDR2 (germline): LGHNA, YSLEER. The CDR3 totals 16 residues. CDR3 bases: TGCGCCAGCAGCCAAGCCCACAGGGGCATGAACACTGAAGCTTTCTTT. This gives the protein CASSQAHRGMNTEAFF.

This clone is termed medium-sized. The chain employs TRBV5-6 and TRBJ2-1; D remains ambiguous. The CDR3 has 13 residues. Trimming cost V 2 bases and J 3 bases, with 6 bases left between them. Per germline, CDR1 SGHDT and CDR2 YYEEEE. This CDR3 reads CASSLGVYNEQFF. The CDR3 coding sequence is TGTGCCAGCAGCTTAGGAGTCTACAATGAGCAGTTCTTC.

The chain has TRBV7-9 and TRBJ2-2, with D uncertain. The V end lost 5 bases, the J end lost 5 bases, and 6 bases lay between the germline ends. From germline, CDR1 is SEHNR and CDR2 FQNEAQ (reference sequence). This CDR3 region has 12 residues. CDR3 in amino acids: CASSPPTGELFF. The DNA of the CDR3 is TGTGCCAGCAGCCCCCCTACCGGGGAGCTGTTTTTT.

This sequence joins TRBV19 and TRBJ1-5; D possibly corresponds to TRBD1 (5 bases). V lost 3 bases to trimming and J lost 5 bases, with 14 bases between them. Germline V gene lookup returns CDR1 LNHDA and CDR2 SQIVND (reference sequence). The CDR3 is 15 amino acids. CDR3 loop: CASSMPRGGYQPQHF. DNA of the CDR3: TGTGCCAGTAGTATGCCACGGGGGGGGTATCAGCCCCAGCATTTT.

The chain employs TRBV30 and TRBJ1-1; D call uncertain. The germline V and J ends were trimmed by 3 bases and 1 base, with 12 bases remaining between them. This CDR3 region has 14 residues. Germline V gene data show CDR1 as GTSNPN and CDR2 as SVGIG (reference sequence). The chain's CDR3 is CAWRRGLANTEAFF. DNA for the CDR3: TGTGCCTGGAGAAGAGGGCTAGCGAACACTGAAGCTTTCTTT.

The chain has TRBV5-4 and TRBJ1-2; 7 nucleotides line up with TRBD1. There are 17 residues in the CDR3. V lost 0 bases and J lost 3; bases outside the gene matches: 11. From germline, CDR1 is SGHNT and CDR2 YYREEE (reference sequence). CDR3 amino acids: CASSLDGQGGLDYGYTF. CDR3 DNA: TGTGCCAGCAGCTTGGATGGCCAGGGGGGGCTGGACTATGGCTACACCTTC. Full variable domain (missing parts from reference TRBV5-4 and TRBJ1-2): ETGVTQSPTHLIKTRGQQVTLRCSSQSGHNTVSWYQQALGQGPQFIFQYYREEENGRGNFPPRFSGLQFPNYSSELNVNALELDDSALYLCASSLDGQGGLDYGYTFGSGTRLTVV.

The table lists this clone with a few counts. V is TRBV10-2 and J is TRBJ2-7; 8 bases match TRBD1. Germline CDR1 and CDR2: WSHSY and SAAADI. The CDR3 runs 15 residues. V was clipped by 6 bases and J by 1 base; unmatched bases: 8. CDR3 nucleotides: TGCGCCAGCAGGGTTGGACAGGGACGATCCTACGAGCAGTACTTC. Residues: CASRVGQGRSYEQYF.